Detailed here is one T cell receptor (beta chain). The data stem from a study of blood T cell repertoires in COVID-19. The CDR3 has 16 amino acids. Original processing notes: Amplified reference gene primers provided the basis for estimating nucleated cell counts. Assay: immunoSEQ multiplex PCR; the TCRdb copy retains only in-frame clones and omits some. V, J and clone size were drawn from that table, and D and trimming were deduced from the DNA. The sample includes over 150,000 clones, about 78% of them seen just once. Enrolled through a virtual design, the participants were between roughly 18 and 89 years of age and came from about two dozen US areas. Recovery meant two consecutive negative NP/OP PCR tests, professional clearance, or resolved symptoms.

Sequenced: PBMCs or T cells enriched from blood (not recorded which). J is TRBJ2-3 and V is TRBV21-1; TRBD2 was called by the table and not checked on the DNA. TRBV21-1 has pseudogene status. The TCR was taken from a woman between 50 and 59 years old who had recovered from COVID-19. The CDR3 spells CASSAGLRAGTDTQYF. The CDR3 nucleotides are TGTGCCAGCAGCGCCGGACTACGGGCTGGCACAGATACGCAGTATTTT.